This TCR beta chain was sequenced for a study of a mutant IDH1 vaccine in newly diagnosed glioma. For the study at large: There were eight vaccinations for patients, given in weeks 1, 3, 5, 7, 11, 15, 19 and 23.

Time point reported: week 23, last vaccination. With topical imiquimod, each dose of the vaccine consisted of 300 ug of mutant IDH1 20-mer peptide. The V segment lost 2 bases and the J segment 2 bases; nucleotides outside the gene matches: 1. This CDR3 has 15 amino acids. In germline, CDR1 is WSHSY, CDR2 SAAADI. Assay used: immunoSEQ multiplex PCR; TCRdb lists only in-frame clones, some missing. This table has around 30,000 clones, 65% to 85% appearing once. As to this clone: Its antigen is not identified.

Specimen: PBMCs, collected from a glioma patient whose treatment included an IDH1 peptide vaccine. This clonotype was sampled from a young woman with glioma. The chain links TRBV10-2 to TRBJ2-7, with 12 nucleotides matching TRBD2. CDR3 nucleotide sequence: TGCGCCAGCAGTGAGAGGACTAGCGGGGCCTACGAGCAGTACTTC. Amino acids: CASSERTSGAYEQYF.